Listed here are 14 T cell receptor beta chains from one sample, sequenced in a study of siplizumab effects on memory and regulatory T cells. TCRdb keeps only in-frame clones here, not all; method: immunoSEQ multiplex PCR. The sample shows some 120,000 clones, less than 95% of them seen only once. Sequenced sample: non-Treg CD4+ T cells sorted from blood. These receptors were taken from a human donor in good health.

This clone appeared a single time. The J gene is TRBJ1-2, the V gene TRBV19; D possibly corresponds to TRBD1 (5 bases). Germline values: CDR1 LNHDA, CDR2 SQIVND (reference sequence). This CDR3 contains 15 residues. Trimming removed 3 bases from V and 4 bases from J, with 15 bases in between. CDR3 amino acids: CASSISGVLFYGYTF. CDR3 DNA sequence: TGTGCCAGTAGTATTTCGGGGGTCCTCTTCTATGGCTACACCTTC.

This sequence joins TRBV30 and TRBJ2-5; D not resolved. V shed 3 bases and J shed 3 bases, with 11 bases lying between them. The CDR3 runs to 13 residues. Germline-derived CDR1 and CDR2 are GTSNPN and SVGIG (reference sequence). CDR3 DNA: TGTGCCTGGAGCCCGAGCCTCAAAGAGACCCAGTACTTC. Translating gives CAWSPSLKETQYF. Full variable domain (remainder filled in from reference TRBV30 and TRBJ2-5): SQTIHQWPATLVQPVGSPLSLECTVEGTSNPNLYWYRQAAGRGLQLLFYSVGIGQISSEVPQNLSASRPQDRQFILSSKKLLLSDSGFYLCAWSPSLKETQYFGPGTRLLVL.

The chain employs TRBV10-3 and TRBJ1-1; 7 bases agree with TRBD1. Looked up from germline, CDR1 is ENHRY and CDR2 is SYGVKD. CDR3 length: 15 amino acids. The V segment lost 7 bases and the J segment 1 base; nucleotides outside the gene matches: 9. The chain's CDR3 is CAIKRQGERNTEAFF. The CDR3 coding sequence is TGTGCCATCAAGCGACAGGGTGAAAGGAACACTGAAGCTTTCTTT.

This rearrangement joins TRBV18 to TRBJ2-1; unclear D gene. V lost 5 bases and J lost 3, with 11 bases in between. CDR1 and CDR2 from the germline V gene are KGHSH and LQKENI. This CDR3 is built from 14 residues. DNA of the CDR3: TGTGCCAGCTCAGGCAGTACGAGCTACAATGAGCAGTTCTTC. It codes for CASSGSTSYNEQFF.

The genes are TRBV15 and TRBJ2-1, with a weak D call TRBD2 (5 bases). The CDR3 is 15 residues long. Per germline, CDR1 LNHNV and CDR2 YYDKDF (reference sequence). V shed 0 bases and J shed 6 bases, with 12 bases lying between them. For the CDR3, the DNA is TGTGCCACCAGCAGAGATTTTATGAGGGTCAATGAGCAGTTCTTC. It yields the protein CATSRDFMRVNEQFF.

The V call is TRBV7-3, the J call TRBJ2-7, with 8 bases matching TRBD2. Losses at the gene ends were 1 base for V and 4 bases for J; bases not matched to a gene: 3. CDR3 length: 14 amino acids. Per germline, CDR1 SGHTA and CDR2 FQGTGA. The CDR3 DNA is TGTGCCAGCAGCTTAAGCCGGGAGGGTTACGAGCAGTACTTC. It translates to CASSLSREGYEQYF.

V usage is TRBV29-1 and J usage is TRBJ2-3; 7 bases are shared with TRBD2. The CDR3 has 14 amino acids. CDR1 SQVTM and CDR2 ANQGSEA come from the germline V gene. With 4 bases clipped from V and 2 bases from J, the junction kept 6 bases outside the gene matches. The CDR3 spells CSVAQRDYTDTQYF. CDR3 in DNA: TGCAGCGTTGCGCAAAGGGACTACACAGATACGCAGTATTTT.

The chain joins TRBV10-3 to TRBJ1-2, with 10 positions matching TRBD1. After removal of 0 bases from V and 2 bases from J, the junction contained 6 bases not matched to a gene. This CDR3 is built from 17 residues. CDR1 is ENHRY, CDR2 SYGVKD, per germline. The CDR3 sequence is CAISESTGGANNYGYTF. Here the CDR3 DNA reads TGTGCCATCAGTGAGTCGACAGGGGGCGCGAACAACTATGGCTACACCTTC.

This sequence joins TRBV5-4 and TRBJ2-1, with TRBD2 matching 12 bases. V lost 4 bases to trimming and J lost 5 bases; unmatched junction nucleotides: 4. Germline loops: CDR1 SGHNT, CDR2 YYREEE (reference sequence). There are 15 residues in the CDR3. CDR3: CASSRLAGEHNEQFF. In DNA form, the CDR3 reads TGTGCCAGCAGCCGACTAGCGGGGGAGCACAATGAGCAGTTCTTC.

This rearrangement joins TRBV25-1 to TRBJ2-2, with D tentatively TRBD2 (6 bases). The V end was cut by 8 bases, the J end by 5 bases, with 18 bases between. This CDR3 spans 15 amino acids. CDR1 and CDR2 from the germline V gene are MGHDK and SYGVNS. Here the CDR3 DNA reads TGTGCCAGCGGAAAAGCGGGCTCTGGGACCGGGGAGCTGTTTTTT. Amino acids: CASGKAGSGTGELFF.

DNA of the CDR3: TGTGCCAGCAGTCCGTGGGGGACAGGGCCTCAGGGCTACACCTTC. Its protein product is CASSPWGTGPQGYTF. The chain carries TRBV28 and TRBJ1-2, with TRBD1 identical over 9 bases. This CDR3 has 15 residues. Trimming at V came to 5 bases and at J to 8 bases, leaving 12 bases not matched to a gene. Germline V lookup: CDR1 MDHEN, CDR2 SYDVKM.

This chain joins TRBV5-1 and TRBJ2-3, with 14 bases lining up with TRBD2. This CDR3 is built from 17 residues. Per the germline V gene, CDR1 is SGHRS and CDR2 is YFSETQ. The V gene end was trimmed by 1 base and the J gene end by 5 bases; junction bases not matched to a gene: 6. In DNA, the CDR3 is TGCGCCAGCAGCTTGTTACCCGGACTAGCGGGGGGAGATACGCAGTATTTT. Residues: CASSLLPGLAGGDTQYF.

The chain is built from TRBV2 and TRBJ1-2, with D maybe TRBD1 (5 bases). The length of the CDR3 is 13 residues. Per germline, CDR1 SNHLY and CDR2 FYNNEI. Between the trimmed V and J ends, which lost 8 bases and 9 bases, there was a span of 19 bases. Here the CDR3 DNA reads TGTGCCAGCTGCCCCGGGACCCTCACCCGCTACACCTTC. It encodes CASCPGTLTRYTF.

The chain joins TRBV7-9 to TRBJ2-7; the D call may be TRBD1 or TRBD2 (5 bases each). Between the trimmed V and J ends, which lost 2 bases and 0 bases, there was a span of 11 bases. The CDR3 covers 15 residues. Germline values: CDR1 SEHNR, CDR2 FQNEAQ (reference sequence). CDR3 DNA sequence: TGTGCCAGCAGCTTACCCGGGGCTTACTCCTACGAGCAGTACTTC. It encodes CASSLPGAYSYEQYF.